This paragraph reports one TCR beta chain. The antigen it binds to is not known. The sample holds no much larger clone one base away, and base qualities are not on file. The data belong to a study of CD4 and CD8 cells across lung adenocarcinoma regions (dated by TCRdb to the late 2010s). Study-level background: The study examined intratumor heterogeneity of the T cell receptor repertoire by comparing tumor centers with tumor margins.

To prepare the library, PCR was applied. Sequencer: HiSeq X Ten. The raw public data were reprocessed by TCRdb itself: fastp quality trimming at Q25, MiXCR clonotype calling, in-frame beta chains only. Duplicate CDR3 protein sequences are folded into a single record with the most common DNA and genes. The sample table records under 15,000 distinct CDR3 sequences; 53% of these occur just once. The ten largest clones capture about 35% of the sample. In the germline V gene, CDR1 corresponds to MNHNS and CDR2 to SASEGT. The CDR3 sequence holds 17 residues, the cysteine and phenylalanine included. The kept DNA is CDR3 alone, 51 bases in frame from the first base. The donors were patients who had localized lung adenocarcinoma, which is a subtype of non-small cell lung cancer. The samples were taken from the centers of localized lung adenocarcinomas. For TCR repertoire analysis, CD8+ T cells from tumor tissue were profiled apart from CD4+ T cells.

The rearrangement joined TRBV6-1 to TRBJ2-1; TRBD2 might be the D gene, on 6 matching bases. The tail of the sequence fits TRBJ2-5 better, so the J call may be wrong. This clonotype was obtained from a female donor with lung adenocarcinoma. The CD4 and CD8 labels of this study may be unreliable. Sequenced input: CD8+ T cells from the center of a lung tumor. In light of the paper, this sample's cell subset or site label describes: tumor center region. The CDR3 reads CASSEWEVVSFWETQYF. In nucleotides, the sequence is TGTGCCAGCAGTGAATGGGAGGTAGTTTCCTTTTGGGAGACCCAGTACTTC.